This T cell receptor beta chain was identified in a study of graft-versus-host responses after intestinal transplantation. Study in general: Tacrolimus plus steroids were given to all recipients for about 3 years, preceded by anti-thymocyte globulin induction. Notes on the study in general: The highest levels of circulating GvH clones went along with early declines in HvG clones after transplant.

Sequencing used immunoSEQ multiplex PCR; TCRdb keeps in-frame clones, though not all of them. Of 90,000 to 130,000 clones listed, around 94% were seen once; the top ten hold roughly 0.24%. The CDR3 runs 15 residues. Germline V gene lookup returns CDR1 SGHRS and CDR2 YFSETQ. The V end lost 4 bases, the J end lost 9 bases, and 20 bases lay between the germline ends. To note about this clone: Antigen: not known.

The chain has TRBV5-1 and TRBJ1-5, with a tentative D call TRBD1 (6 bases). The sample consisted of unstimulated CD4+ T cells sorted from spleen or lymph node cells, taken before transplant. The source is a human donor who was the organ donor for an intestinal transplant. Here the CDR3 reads CASSVQTGSFWPQHF. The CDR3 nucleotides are TGCGCCAGCAGCGTTCAGACAGGTAGTTTTTGGCCCCAGCATTTT.